These T cell receptor beta chains were read from a single sample in a study of PD-1 blockade in classical Hodgkin lymphoma. Clones were read by immunoSEQ multiplex PCR, and TCRdb kept only the in-frame ones, dropping some. The repertoire holds approximately 99,000 clones, about 89% seen once, with 20% in the top ten. Sequences were derived from peripheral blood mononuclear cells (PBMCs), sampled before the second cycle of nivolumab. The receptor set was obtained from a human donor with classical Hodgkin lymphoma. Both conserved end residues are part of each CDR3. Each record gives: clone size, J gene, D gene, V gene, CDR3 DNA, CDR3 protein. A D gene is named only where the DNA matches it firmly. Not every row has a clone size; where given, it reads once, few, many or a size class.

few TRBJ2-4 TRBD1 TRBV7-2 TGTGCCAGCAGCCCAGACAGGGGCCCGTCCAAAAACATTCAGTACTTC CASSPDRGPSKNIQYF
. TRBJ1-1 TRBD1 TRBV2 TGTGCCAGCAGGAAACAGGGGGCGCAGAGTTTTGGAGGGGCTTTCTTT CASRKQGAQSFGGAFF
few TRBJ1-3 TRBD1 TRBV5-1 TGCGCCAGCAGCTTTGGGACAGGGAGCTCTGGAAACACCATATATTTT CASSFGTGSSGNTIYF
few TRBJ2-7 TRBD2 TRBV29-1 TGCAGCGTTGAACTAGCGGGAGGGGGAGAGCAGTACTTC CSVELAGGGEQYF
. TRBJ2-3 TRBD2 TRBV4-2 TGTGCCAGCAGCCAAGGTCCTAGCGGGGATACGCAGTATTTT CASSQGPSGDTQYF
once TRBJ2-7 TRBD1 TRBV7-9 TGTGCCAGCAGTCACAGGGGCTACGAGCAGTACTTC CASSHRGYEQYF
. TRBJ1-4 TRBD1 TRBV19 TGTGCCAGTAGCCCCGCGACAGGGGGCGATGAAAAACTGTTTTTT CASSPATGGDEKLFF
. TRBJ2-1 TRBD2 TRBV27 TGTGCCAGCAGTCTCTCTAGCGGGAGCTCCTACAATGAGCAGTTCTTC CASSLSSGSSYNEQFF
. TRBJ2-5 . TRBV4-3 TGCGCCAGCAGCCTTCAGCCGGGACTTACAGGGGAGACCCAGTACTTC CASSLQPGLTGETQYF
once TRBJ1-1 TRBD1 TRBV25-1 TGTGCCAGCAGTGATCAGCGGACAGGGGGCCGGGCTTTCTTT CASSDQRTGGRAFF
. TRBJ2-1 TRBD2 TRBV29-1 TGCAGCGTTGCTACTAGCGGGAATGAGCAGTTCTTC CSVATSGNEQFF
. TRBJ1-2 TRBD1 TRBV30 TGTGCCTGGAGTGCAGAAACAGGGGGTTTTGGCTACACCTTC CAWSAETGGFGYTF